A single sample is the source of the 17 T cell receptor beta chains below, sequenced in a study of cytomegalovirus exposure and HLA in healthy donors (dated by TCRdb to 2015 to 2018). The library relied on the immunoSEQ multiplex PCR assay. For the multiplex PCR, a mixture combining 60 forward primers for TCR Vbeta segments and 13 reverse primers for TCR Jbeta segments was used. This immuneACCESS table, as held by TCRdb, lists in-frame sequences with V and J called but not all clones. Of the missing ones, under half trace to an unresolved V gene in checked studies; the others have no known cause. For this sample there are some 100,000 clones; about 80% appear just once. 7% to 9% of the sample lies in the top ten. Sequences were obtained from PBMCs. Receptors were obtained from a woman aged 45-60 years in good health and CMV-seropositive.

CDR3: CSVKAGGQGETQYF. The CDR3 DNA reads as TGCAGCGTTAAAGCGGGAGGGCAAGGAGAGACCCAGTACTTC. The chain joins TRBV29-1 to TRBJ2-5; TRBD2 matches 10 bases. Germline V gives CDR1 SQVTM, CDR2 ANQGSEA. The length of the CDR3 is 14 residues. V was clipped by 5 bases and J by 4 bases; unmatched bases: 7. Full variable domain (rest looked up from reference TRBV29-1 and TRBJ2-5): SAVISQKPSRDICQRGTSLTIQCQVDSQVTMMFWYRQQPGQSLTLIATANQGSEATYESGFVIDKFPISRPNLTFSTLTVSNMSPEDSSIYLCSVKAGGQGETQYFGPGTRLLVL.

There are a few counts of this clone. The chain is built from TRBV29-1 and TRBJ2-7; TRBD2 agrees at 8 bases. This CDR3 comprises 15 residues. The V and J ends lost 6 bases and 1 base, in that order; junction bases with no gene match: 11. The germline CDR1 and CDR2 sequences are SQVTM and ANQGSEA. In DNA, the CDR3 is TGCAGCGTCCCAGGACTAGCCCCGGATTCCTACGAGCAGTACTTC. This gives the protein CSVPGLAPDSYEQYF.

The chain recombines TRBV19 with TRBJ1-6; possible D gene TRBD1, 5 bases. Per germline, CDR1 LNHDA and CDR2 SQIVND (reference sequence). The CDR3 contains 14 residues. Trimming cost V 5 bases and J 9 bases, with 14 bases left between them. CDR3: CASSVGLIPSPLHF. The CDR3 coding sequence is TGTGCCAGTAGTGTGGGACTTATCCCTTCACCCCTCCACTTT.

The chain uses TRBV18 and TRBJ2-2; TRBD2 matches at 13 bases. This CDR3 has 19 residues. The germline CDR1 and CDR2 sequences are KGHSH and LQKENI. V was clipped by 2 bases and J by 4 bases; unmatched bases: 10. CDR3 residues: CASSPSTSGRALGTGELFF. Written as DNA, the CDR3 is TGTGCCAGCTCACCATCTACTAGCGGGAGGGCCCTCGGCACCGGGGAGCTGTTTTTT.

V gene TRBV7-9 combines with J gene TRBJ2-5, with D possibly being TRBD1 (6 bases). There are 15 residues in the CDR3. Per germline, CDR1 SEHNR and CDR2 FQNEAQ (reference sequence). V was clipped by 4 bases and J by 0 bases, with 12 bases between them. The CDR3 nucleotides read TGTGCCAGCAGCTCCCGCTGGGGGCACCAAGAGACCCAGTACTTC. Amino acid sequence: CASSSRWGHQETQYF. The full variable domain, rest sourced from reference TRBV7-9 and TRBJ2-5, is DTGVSQNPRHKITKRGQNVTFRCDPISEHNRLYWYRQTLGQGPEFLTYFQNEAQLEKSRLLSDRFSAERPKGSFSTLEIQRTEQGDSAMYLCASSSRWGHQETQYFGPGTRLLVL.

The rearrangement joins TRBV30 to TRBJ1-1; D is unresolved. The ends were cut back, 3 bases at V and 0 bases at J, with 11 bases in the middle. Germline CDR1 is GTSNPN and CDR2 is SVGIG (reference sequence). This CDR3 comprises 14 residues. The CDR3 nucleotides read TGTGCCTGGAGCCCCCACCGGGTGAACACTGAAGCTTTCTTT. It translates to CAWSPHRVNTEAFF.

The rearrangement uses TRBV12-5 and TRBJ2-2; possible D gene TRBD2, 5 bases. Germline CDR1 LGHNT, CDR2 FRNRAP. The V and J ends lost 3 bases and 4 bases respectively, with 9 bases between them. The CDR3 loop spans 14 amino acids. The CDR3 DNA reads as TGTGCTAGTGGTTTCCTCCGGGGCACCGGGGAGCTGTTTTTT. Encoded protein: CASGFLRGTGELFF.

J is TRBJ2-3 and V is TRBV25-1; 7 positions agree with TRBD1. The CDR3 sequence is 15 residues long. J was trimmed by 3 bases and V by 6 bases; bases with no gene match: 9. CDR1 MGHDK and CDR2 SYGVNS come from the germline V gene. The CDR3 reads CASSPANRGTDTQYF. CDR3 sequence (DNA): TGTGCCAGCAGCCCGGCGAACAGGGGAACAGATACGCAGTATTTT.

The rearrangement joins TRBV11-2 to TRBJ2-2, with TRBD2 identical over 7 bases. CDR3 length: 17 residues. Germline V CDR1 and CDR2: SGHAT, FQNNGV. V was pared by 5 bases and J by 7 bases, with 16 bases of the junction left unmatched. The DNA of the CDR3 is TGTGCCAGCAGCCGGAACCCTCTGGCGGGAGTTGTCGGGGAGCTGTTTTTT. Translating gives CASSRNPLAGVVGELFF.

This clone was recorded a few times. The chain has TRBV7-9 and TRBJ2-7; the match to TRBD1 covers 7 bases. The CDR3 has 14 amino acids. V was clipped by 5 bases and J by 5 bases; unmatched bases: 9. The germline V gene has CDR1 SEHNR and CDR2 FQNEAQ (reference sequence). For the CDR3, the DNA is TGTGCCAGCAGCACCCGGGACAGAGGGCACGAGCAGTACTTC. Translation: CASSTRDRGHEQYF.

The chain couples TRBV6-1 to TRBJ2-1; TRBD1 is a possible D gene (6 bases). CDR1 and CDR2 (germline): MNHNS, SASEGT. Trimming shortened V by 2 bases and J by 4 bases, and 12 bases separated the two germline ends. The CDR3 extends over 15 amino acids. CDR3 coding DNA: TGTGCCAGCAGTGAACCAGGGGCCTATTACAATGAGCAGTTCTTC. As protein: CASSEPGAYYNEQFF.

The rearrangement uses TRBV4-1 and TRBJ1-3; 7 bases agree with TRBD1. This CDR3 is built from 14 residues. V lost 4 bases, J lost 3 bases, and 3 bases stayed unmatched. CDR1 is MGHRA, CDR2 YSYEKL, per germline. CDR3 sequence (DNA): TGCGCCAGCAGCCTAAGGACAGGTGGAAACACCATATATTTT. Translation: CASSLRTGGNTIYF.

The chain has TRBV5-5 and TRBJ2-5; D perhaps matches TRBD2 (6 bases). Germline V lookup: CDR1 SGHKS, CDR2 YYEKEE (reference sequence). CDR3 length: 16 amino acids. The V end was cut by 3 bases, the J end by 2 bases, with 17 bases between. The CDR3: CASSSPDWGRQETQYF. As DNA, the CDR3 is TGTGCCAGCAGCTCACCCGATTGGGGGAGGCAAGAGACCCAGTACTTC.

The CDR3 DNA follows: TGTGCCAGTAGTATCTGGCAGGGAAATCAGCCCCAGCATTTT. As protein: CASSIWQGNQPQHF. The rearrangement joins TRBV19 to TRBJ1-5, with D perhaps TRBD1 (5 bases). CDR1 is LNHDA, CDR2 SQIVND, per germline (reference sequence). V was shortened by 3 bases and J by 4 bases, with 10 bases between the two germline ends. The CDR3 consists of 14 residues.

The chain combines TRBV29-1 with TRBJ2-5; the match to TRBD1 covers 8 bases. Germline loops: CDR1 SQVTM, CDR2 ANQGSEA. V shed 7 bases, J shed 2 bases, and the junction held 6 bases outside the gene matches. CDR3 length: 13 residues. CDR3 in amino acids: CSGGQAFQETQYF. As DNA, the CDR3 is TGCAGCGGGGGACAGGCATTTCAAGAGACCCAGTACTTC.

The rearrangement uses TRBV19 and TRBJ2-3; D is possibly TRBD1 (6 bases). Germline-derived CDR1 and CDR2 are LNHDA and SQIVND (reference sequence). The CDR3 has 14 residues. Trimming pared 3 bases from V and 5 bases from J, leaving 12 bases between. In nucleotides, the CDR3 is TGTGCCAGTAGTATGCAGGGGATTAGAGATACGCAGTATTTT. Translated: CASSMQGIRDTQYF.

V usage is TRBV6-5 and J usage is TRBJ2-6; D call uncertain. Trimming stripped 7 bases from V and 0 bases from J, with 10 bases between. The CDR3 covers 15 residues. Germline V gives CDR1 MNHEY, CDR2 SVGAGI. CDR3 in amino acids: CASTPRYSGANVLTF. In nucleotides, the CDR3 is TGTGCCAGCACCCCCCGGTACTCTGGGGCCAACGTCCTGACTTTC.